Sequencing of this T cell receptor beta chain was carried out in a study of blood T cells in healthy people across ages. Overall study results and limits: Researchers deemed the diversity estimates from one million T cells underestimates. Higher diversity and more naive CD4+ cells were features of long-lived donors, compared to aged donors.

A sample-barcoded 5' primer and a J-beta primer mix were used in a second PCR of roughly 7 to 11 cycles. Through a template-switch adaptor with 12 random nucleotides, each cDNA molecule received a tag. Via MiXCR, TCRdb re-called the 5' RACE reads, giving one row per CDR3 protein. This sample has over 1,300,000 distinct CDR3 sequences, with roughly 59% found just once. Notes on this clonotype: Antigen specificity is unknown.

V lost 3 bases, J lost 2 bases, and 14 bases lay in between. The CDR3 runs 15 residues. In germline, CDR1 is DFQATT, CDR2 SNEGSKA (reference sequence). Russia was home to the donors, healthy Caucasian individuals aged roughly 6 to 95. The chain has TRBV20-1 and TRBJ2-1; no clear D. The sequence came from a man aged 18-30 years in good health. The source material was blood. The CDR3 DNA follows: TGCAGTGCTAGTCCTGTAATGACACCCTACAATGAGCAGTTCTTC. It translates to CSASPVMTPYNEQFF.